Below are 4 T cell receptor beta chains sequenced from a single sample in a study of glioma-infiltrating T cells. TCR alpha and beta CDR3 regions were amplified from RNA using iRepertoire nested multiplex PCR. A single record per CDR3 protein comes from TCRdb applying MiXCR to the multiplex PCR reads. The sample has 170,000 or so distinct CDR3 sequences; about 40% are singletons. The sample was glioma tissue, nonneoplastic brain tissue, or PBMCs (not recorded which). These receptors originate from a human donor with low-grade glioma or glioblastoma, undergoing nonglioma brain surgery, or in good health (not recorded which).

This clonotype was picked up many times. The rearrangement links TRBV28 to TRBJ2-5; D unresolved. The V gene's germline CDR1 is MDHEN and CDR2 SYDVKM. The CDR3 has 13 residues. Trimming removed 2 bases at V and 8 bases at J, with 12 bases between. The CDR3 loop reads CASSLTDRATQYF. The CDR3 DNA reads TGTGCCAGCAGTTTAACGGACCGGGCCACCCAGTACTTC.

As concerns this clonotype: A much larger clone lies a single base off, so this may be a read error. The V call is TRBV28, the J call TRBJ2-1; D possibly uses TRBD1 or TRBD2 (5 bases each). The germline V gene has CDR1 MDHEN and CDR2 SYDVKM. The CDR3 spans 13 residues. The CDR3 region has the DNA TGTGGCAGCAGTTTAGGAGGTAGCCAGGGTAAGGTCTTC. Translating it yields CGSSLGGSQGKVF.

A remark on this clonotype: A much more abundant neighbour one base away suggests this may be a read error. The rearrangement uses TRBV28 and TRBJ1-4; 12 bases match TRBD1. CDR1 and CDR2 (germline): MDHEN, SYDVKM. The CDR3 spans 15 residues. With 6 bases clipped from V and 10 bases from J, the junction kept 9 bases outside the gene matches. The CDR3 here is CASRGQGALRGKLFF. The CDR3 DNA is TGTGCCAGCAGGGGACAGGGGGCGTTGAGAGGAAAACTGTTTTTT.

The chain joins TRBV24-1 to TRBJ2-3, with 8 bases matching TRBD1. The germline V gene has CDR1 KGHDR and CDR2 SFDVKD. Trimming removed 3 bases from V and 2 bases from J; junction bases left unmatched: 12. The CDR3 has 18 residues. CDR3 protein: CATSDQMTPGQDTDTQYF. Here the CDR3 DNA reads TGTGCCACCAGTGATCAGATGACACCGGGACAGGACACAGATACGCAGTATTTT.